The source of this TCR beta chain is a study of T cell changes during pregnancy in multiple sclerosis. The germline gives CDR1 ENHRY, CDR2 SYGVKD. Unmatched junction bases numbered 9, after V lost 8 bases and J lost 6 bases. The CDR3 contains 13 residues. Here immunoSEQ multiplex PCR was the method, and the copy in TCRdb shows in-frame clones only, minus some. The profile shows approximately 37,000 clones, roughly nine tenths of them singletons. The TCR originated in a female donor with multiple sclerosis, enrolled in a pregnancy study. The rearrangement uses TRBV10-3 and TRBJ2-7; 8 bases agree with TRBD1. The input for sequencing was CD4+ T cells from peripheral blood mononuclear cells, taken before pregnancy. CDR3 DNA sequence: TGTGCCATCCGGACAGGGTTTACGGGCGAGCAGTACTTC. It specifies CAIRTGFTGEQYF.